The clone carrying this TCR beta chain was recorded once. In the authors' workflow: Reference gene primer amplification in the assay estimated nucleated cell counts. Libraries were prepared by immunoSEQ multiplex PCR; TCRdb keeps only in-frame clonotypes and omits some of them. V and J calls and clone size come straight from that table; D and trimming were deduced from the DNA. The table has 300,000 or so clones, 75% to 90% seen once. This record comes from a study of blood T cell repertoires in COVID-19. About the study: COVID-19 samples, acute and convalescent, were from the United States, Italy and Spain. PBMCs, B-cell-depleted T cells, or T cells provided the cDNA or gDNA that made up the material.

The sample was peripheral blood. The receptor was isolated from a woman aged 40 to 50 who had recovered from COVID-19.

This chain's CDR3 is CASSSSGGATDTQYF. CDR3 in DNA: TGTGCCAGCAGCTCTAGCGGGGGGGCAACAGATACGCAGTATTTT. The chain carries TRBV5-6 and TRBJ2-3, with TRBD2 identical over 12 bases. V lost 3 bases and J lost 3; bases outside the gene matches: 2. Germline V gives CDR1 SGHDT, CDR2 YYEEEE. CDR3 length: 15 amino acids.